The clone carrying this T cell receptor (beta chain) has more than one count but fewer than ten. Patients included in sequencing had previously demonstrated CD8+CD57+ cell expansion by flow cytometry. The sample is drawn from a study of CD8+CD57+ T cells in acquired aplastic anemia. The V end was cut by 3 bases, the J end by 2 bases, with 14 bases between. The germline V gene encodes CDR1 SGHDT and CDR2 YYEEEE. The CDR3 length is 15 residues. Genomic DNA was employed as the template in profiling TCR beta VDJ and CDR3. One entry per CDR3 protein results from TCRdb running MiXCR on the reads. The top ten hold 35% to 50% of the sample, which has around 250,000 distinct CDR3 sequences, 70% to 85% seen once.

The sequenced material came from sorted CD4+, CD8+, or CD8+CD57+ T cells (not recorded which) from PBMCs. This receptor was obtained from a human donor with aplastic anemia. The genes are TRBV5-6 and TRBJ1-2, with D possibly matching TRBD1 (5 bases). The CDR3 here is CASSWERGSNYGYTF. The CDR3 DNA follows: TGTGCCAGCAGCTGGGAGAGGGGCTCAAACTATGGCTACACCTTC.